This TCR beta chain was sequenced during a study of neurological immune-mediated disorders. MiXCR, applied by TCRdb to the 5' RACE reads, yields one record per CDR3 protein. This sample has 45,000 to 65,000 distinct CDR3 sequences, with about 4.2% found just once. Germline-derived CDR1 and CDR2 are MNHNY and SVGAGI (reference sequence). V lost 2 bases to trimming and J lost 5 bases, with 16 bases between them. The CDR3 is 16 amino acids. V is TRBV6-6 and J is TRBJ2-1; possibly TRBD2 for D (6 bases). Sequences were obtained from PBMCs. The source of this sequence is a man over 45 with multiple sclerosis. The CDR3 protein is CASSYNSGVRHNEQFF. CDR3 sequence (DNA): TGTGCCAGCAGTTACAATTCGGGAGTACGACACAATGAGCAGTTCTTC.